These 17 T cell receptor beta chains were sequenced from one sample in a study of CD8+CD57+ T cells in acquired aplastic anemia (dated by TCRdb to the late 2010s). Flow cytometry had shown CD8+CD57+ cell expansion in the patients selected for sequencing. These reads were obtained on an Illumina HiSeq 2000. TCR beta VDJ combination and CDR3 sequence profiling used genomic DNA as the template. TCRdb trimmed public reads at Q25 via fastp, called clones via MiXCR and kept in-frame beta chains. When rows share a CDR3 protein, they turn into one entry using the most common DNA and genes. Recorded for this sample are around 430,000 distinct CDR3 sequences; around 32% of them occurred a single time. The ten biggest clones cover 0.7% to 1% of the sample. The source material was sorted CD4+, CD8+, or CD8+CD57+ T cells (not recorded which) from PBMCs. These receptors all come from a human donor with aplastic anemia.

Written as DNA, the CDR3 is TGTGCCACCAGTGACCCCGGACAGGGGAGCTCTGGGGCCAACGTCCTGACTTTC. The encoded protein is CATSDPGQGSSGANVLTF. The V call is TRBV24-1, the J call TRBJ2-6, with 9 bases aligning to TRBD1. This CDR3 has 18 amino acids. With 4 bases clipped from V and 0 bases from J, the junction kept 6 bases outside the gene matches. Germline loops: CDR1 KGHDR, CDR2 SFDVKD.

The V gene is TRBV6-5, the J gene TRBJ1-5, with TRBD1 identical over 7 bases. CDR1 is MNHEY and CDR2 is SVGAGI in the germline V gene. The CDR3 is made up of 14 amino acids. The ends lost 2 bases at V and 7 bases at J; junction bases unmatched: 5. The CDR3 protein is CASSYRSGGQPQHF. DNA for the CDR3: TGTGCCAGCAGTTACCGGTCAGGGGGGCAGCCCCAGCATTTT.

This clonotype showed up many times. The CDR3 reads CASSLGVRRNGYTF. CDR3 nucleotide sequence: TGTGCCAGCAGCTTAGGAGTACGTCGGAATGGCTACACCTTC. V and J are TRBV7-2 and TRBJ1-2; D not resolved. V gave up 1 base and J gave up 6 bases, with 12 bases separating them. This CDR3 region has 14 residues. CDR1 is SGHTA, CDR2 FQGNSA, per germline.

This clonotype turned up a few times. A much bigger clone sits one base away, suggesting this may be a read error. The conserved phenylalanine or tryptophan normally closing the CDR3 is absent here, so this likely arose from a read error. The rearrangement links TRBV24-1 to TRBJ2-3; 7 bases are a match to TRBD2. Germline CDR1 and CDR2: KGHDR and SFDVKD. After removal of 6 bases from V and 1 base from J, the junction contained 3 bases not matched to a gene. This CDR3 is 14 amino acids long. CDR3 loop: CATSRAGGTDTQYL. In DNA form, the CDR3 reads TGTGCCACCAGTCGGGCGGGGGGCACAGATACGCAGTATCTT.

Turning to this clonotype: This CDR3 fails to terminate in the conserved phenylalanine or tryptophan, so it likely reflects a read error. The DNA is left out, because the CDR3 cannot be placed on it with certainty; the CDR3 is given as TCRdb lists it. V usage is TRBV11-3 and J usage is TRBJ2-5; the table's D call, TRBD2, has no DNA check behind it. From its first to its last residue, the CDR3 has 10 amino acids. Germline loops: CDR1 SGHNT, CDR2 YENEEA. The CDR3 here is CASSLGRLAG.

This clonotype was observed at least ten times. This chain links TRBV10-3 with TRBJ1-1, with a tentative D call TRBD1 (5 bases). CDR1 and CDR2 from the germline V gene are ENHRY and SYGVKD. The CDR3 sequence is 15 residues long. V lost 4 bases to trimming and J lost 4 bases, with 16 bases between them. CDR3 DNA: TGTGCCATCAGTGGTTGGCAGGGAGACTTCACTGAAGCTTTCTTT. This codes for CAISGWQGDFTEAFF.

This CDR3 reads CASSLFIGRQTYEQYF. CDR3 DNA sequence: TGTGCCAGCAGCTTATTTATCGGACGCCAAACCTACGAGCAGTACTTC. This chain links TRBV11-2 with TRBJ2-7; no reliable D call. The CDR3 consists of 16 residues. Germline-derived CDR1 and CDR2 are SGHAT and FQNNGV. Trimming left V 2 bases short and J 2 bases short, with 16 bases between. The whole variable domain, remainder taken from reference TRBV11-2 and TRBJ2-7, is EAGVAQSPRYKIIEKRQSVAFWCNPISGHATLYWYQQILGQGPKLLIQFQNNGVVDDSQLPKDRFSAERLKGVDSTLKIQPAKLEDSAVYLCASSLFIGRQTYEQYFGPGTRLTVT.

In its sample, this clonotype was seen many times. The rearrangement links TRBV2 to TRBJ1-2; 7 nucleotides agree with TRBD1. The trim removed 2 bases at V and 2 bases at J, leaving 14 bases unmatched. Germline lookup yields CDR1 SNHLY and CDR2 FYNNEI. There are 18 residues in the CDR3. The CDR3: CASSEPRDSYQGNYGYTF. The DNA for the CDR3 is TGTGCCAGCAGTGAACCCCGGGACAGCTACCAAGGGAACTATGGCTACACCTTC. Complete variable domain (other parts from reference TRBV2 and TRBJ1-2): EPEVTQTPSHQVTQMGQEVILRCVPISNHLYFYWYRQILGQKVEFLVSFYNNEISEKSEIFDDQFSVERPDGSNFTLKIRSTKLEDSAMYFCASSEPRDSYQGNYGYTFGSGTRLTVV.

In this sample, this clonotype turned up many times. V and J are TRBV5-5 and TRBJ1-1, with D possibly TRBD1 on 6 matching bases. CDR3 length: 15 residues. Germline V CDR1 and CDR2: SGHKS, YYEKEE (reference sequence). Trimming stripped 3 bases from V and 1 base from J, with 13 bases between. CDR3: CASSSQGIRNTEAFF. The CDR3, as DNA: TGTGCCAGCAGCTCGCAGGGGATCAGGAACACTGAAGCTTTCTTT.

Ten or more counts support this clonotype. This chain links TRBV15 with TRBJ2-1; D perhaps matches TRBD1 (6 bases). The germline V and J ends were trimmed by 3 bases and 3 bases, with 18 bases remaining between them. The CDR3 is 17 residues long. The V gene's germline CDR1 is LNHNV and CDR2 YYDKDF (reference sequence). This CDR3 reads CATSSLEPQGVYNEQFF. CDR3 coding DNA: TGTGCCACCAGCAGTCTAGAACCACAGGGAGTCTACAATGAGCAGTTCTTC.

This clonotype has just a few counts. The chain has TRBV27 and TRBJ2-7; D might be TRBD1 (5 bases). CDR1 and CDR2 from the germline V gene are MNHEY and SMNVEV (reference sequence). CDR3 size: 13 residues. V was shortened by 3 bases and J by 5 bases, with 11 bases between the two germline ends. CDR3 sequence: CASSFREGNEQYF. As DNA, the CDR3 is TGTGCCAGCAGTTTCAGGGAAGGCAACGAGCAGTACTTC.

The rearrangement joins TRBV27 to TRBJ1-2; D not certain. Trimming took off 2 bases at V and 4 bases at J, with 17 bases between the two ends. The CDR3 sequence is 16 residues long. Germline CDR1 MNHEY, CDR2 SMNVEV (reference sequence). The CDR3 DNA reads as TGTGCCAGCAGTTTACTAGGCAGCCAGAACCCCTATGGCTACACCTTC. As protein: CASSLLGSQNPYGYTF.

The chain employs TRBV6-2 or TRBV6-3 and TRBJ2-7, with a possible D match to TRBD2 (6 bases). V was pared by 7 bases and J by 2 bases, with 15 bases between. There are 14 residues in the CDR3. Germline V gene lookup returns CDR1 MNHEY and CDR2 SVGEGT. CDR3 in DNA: TGTGCCAGCAACGGAGGGACGGCGACCTACGAGCAGTACTTC. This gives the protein CASNGGTATYEQYF.

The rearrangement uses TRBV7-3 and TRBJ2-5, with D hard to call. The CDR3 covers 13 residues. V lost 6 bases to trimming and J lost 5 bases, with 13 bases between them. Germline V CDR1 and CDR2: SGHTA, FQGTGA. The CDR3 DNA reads TGTGCCAGCAGTTACTACAGTGGCGAGACCCAGTACTTC. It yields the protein CASSYYSGETQYF.

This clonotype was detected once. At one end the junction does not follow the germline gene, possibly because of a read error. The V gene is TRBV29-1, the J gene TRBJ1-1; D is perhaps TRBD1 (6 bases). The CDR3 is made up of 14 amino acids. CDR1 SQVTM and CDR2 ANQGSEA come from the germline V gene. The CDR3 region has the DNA TGCAGCGTAACAGGGTTCTCTGGAAACACTGAAGCTTCCTTT. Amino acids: CSVTGFSGNTEASF.

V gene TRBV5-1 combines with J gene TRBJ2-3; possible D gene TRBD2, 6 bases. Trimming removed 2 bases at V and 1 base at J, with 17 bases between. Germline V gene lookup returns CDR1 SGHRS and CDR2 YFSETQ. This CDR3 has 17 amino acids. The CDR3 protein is CASSLDQPGLGTDTQYF. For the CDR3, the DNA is TGCGCCAGCAGCTTAGACCAACCGGGACTCGGCACAGATACGCAGTATTTT. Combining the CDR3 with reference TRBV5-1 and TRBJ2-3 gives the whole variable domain KAGVTQTPRYLIKTRGQQVTLSCSPISGHRSVSWYQQTPGQGLQFLFEYFSETQRNKGNFPGRFSGRQFSNSRSEMNVSTLELGDSALYLCASSLDQPGLGTDTQYFGPGTRLTVL.

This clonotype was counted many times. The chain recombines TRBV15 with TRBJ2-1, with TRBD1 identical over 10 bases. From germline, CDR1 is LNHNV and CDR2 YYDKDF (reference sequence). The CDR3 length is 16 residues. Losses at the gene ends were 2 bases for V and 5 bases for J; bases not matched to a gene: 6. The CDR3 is CATSRSDRGINNEQFF. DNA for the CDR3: TGTGCCACCAGCAGATCGGACAGGGGGATAAACAATGAGCAGTTCTTC.